The following is a T cell receptor beta chain sequence with its context. This clonotype showed up just a few times. The antigen this receptor binds is unknown. Within one base of it there is no much larger clone, and no base qualities were kept. These data originate in a study of T cells in Graves' hyperthyroidism and ophthalmopathy (dated by TCRdb to about 2019). About the full investigation: Peripheral blood was collected at initial diagnosis, before any treatment. To identify distinguishing TCR V-J signatures, a discovery cohort of some 100 patients was used, comprising 40 to 45 with Graves' ophthalmopathy and 55 to 65 with stable Graves' hyperthyroidism. Prospective prediction of ophthalmopathy was tested in an independent validation cohort consisting of about 19 hyperthyroidism patients and 15 to 17 patients who later progressed to ophthalmopathy. For training and testing, the 100 or so patients in the discovery cohort were randomly divided in a 7:3 ratio. In addition, the study compared T-cell repertoires in thyroid tissue and in blood from six Graves' hyperthyroidism patients. After sampling, hyperthyroidism patients received methimazole starting at 30 mg daily, and ophthalmopathy patients received high-dose intravenous methylprednisolone. TCR Vbeta CDR3 sequencing of around 130 peripheral blood samples (approximately 44 ophthalmopathy, about 74 hyperthyroidism and some 17 progressor patients) is reported in the paper.

The TCR beta CDR3 regions were amplified from RNA transcripts. The first round of RT-PCR for the TCR CDR3 was performed with the HTBI primer set and the Qiagen OneStep RT-PCR kit. Libraries were constructed in a second round of multiplex PCR, after which size selection and purification were carried out. Libraries were sequenced paired-end with 100 bp reads on an Illumina HiSeq2000. The source study handled its data this way. SOAPnuke was used to process the raw data, with reads discarded if the reads contained adapters or uncalled bases, had a mean Phred below 15, or lacked an exact constant-primer or identifier match. COPE v1.2.5 was used to merge high-quality paired reads, and clonotypes were defined as unique nucleotide sequences. MiTCR v1.1 was used to align the clonotypes against IMGT TRBV, TRBD and TRBJ reference segments. Only V-J combinations with frequency above 0.0001, covering 98% to 99.2% of repertoires, were analysed. A TCS score was defined as the ratio between F50 (clonal expansion) and ExV (chaos), using BLOSUM62-based TCRdist between CDR3 peptides within each V-J. Welch's t-statistics and random forest reduced fewer than 600 V-J features to 13, which were used in a naive Bayes classifier (R e1071). TCRdb took the public reads, trimmed them with fastp at Q25, ran MiXCR for clone calling and kept in-frame beta chains. Each record represents a unique CDR3 protein, reported with the most common genes and DNA among its rows. V and J calls and clone size were set by TCRdb, not the authors. A total of under 550,000 distinct CDR3 sequences appear in this sample, 20% of them only once. The ten largest account for 45% to 50% of the sample.

V gives up 2 bases and J gives up 8 bases, and the segment between their germline ends measures 21 bases. As encoded in the germline V gene, CDR1 is MNHNS while CDR2 is SASEGT. Measured from the cysteine to the phenylalanine, the CDR3 is 16 residues long. Only the CDR3 region is kept as DNA, spanning 48 bases read in frame from base 1. Overall results and qualifications from the work: No statistical method was used to fix the sample size in advance, and group allocation was not hidden from the investigators. In validation, the model predicted progression to ophthalmopathy a median of about 5.9 months before onset, with roughly 68% sensitivity and nearly 75% specificity. Ophthalmopathy was separated from stable hyperthyroidism by a 13 V-J signature model, with approximately 90% sensitivity and around 81% specificity obtained in cross-validation and 80%/75% obtained in testing. Most expanded thyroid clonotypes (frequency above 0.001) were also detected in blood, a finding suggesting that blood repertoires may reflect thyroid immune responses.

Moderately to severely active disease, a Clinical Activity Score of at least 3, a NOSPECS grade of at least 4, and a duration under 3 months were present in ophthalmopathy patients. The study excluded patients with uncontrolled infections, other autoimmune diseases, pregnancy or lactation. Diagnoses were based on clinical symptoms, serum thyroxine and TRAb, thyroid ultrasound and orbital computed tomography. PBMCs were isolated from more than 9 ml of fresh peripheral blood by Ficoll-Paque density gradient centrifugation. Trizol reagent was used to extract total RNA, and RNA quality was then checked on an Agilent 2100 Bioanalyzer.

The sequence was obtained from a man between 35 and 55 years old with Graves' ophthalmopathy. Sequenced material: blood. The rearranged segments are TRBV6-1 and TRBJ1-2; no D gene call is confident. CDR3 sequence: CASSELAGRLLKGYTF. The nucleotide sequence reads as follows: TGTGCCAGCAGTGAATTAGCGGGCCGGCTCTTAAAAGGCTACACCTTC.